This entry describes one TCR beta chain. Authors' methods: Amplifying reference gene primers gave estimates of nucleated cell counts. Sequencing was performed with immunoSEQ multiplex PCR; in TCRdb, only in-frame clones are kept and a portion is missing. The DNA was the basis for D and trimming; V, J and clone size are from that table. The repertoire holds more than 35,000 clones, with around 86% as singletons. This sample is drawn from a study of blood T cell repertoires in COVID-19. At the level of the study: The United States, Italy and Spain were the sources of the acute and convalescent COVID-19 samples. Sample material is recorded as cDNA or gDNA derived from T cells, B-cell-depleted T cells, or PBMCs.

The source material was peripheral blood. The receptor was derived from an elderly woman with acute or convalescent COVID-19.

The CDR3 DNA reads TGTGCCTGGAGTGAAGGGGGTGCCTACGAGCAGTACTTC. Amino acid sequence: CAWSEGGAYEQYF. The rearrangement uses TRBV30 and TRBJ2-7, with a weak D call TRBD1 (6 bases). Germline assignment: CDR1 GTSNPN and CDR2 SVGIG (reference sequence). Trimming removed 1 base from V and 2 bases from J, with 9 bases in between. The CDR3 has 13 residues.